These T cell receptor beta chains were read from a single sample in a study of beta chain features in type 1 diabetes. Sequencing used immunoSEQ multiplex PCR; TCRdb keeps in-frame clones, though not all of them. The table has roughly 450,000 clones, approximately 15% seen once. The sequencing input was naive CD4+ T cells from blood. The receptors here all came from a man younger than 40 in good health. The CDR3 runs from the conserved cysteine through the conserved F or W. Where a row states a size, it is once, few, many or the class of an expanded clone; other rows omit it.

few	TRBV7-9	CASSLWTSTDTQYF
-	TRBV14	CASSVRLAGGHNEQFF
-	TRBV10-3	CAISELAGGYNEQFF
-	TRBV29-1	CSAIQGGNTIYF
-	TRBV12-5	CASGPPGTGNFYEQYF
few	TRBV25-1	CASSQTGRAQPQHF
few	TRBV4-3	CASSGGPLADTQYF
few	TRBV5-1	CASSYAAGKQGETQYF
few	TRBV9	CASSVLDRSEAFF
few	TRBV7-9	CASSGGSDTQYF
-	TRBV4-2	CASSQQRGGSEQFF
-	TRBV7-9	CASSPGTPNTEAFF
few	TRBV6-5	CASSYSTGQETQYF